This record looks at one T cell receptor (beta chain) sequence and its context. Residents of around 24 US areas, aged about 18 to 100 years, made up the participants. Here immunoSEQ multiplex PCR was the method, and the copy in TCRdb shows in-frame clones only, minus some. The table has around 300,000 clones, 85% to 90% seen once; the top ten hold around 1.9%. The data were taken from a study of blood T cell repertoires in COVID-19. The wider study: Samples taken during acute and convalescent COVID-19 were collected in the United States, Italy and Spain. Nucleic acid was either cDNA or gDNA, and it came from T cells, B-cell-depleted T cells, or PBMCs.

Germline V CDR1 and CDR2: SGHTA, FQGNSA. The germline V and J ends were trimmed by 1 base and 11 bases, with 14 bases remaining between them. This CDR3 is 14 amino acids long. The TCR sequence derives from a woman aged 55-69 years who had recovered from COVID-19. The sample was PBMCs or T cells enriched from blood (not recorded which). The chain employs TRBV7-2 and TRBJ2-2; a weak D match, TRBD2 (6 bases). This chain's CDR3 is CASSLVAWGGELFF. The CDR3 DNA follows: TGTGCCAGCAGCTTAGTCGCCTGGGGAGGAGAGCTGTTTTTT.